Shown below are 9 T cell receptor beta chains from a single sample sequenced in a study of T-cell reconstitution after alpha-beta-depleted transplantation in children. Preparing the TCRbeta library involved the use of unique molecular identifiers. TCRdb reprocessed the PCR reads with MiXCR, giving one entry per CDR3 protein. The sample lists about 1,000,000 distinct CDR3 sequences, roughly 31% occurring once. The material sequenced was PBMCs, mostly from graft donor cells, taken 360 days after TCRalphabeta/CD19-depleted stem cell transplant. All receptors derive from a boy in the first two years of life who had a stem cell transplant for SCID, so the T cells may come from the graft donor.

This chain links TRBV6-4 with TRBJ2-1, with 11 positions matching TRBD2. The junction had 23 bases not matched to a gene; V was cut back by 6 bases and J by 4 bases. The CDR3 extends over 21 amino acids. From germline, CDR1 is MRHNA and CDR2 SNTAGT. The CDR3 region is CASRTPPGLADLWGFYNEQFF. The CDR3 nucleotides read TGTGCCAGCAGGACTCCGCCGGGACTAGCGGACCTCTGGGGGTTTTACAATGAGCAGTTCTTC.

This clonotype has more than one count but fewer than ten. The genes are TRBV10-3 and TRBJ2-1, with D perhaps matching TRBD2 (6 bases). Trimming stripped 7 bases from V and 8 bases from J, with 18 bases between. The CDR3 length is 14 residues. CDR1 is ENHRY and CDR2 is SYGVKD in the germline V gene. CDR3 loop: CAINRTPGGDEQFF. CDR3 coding DNA: TGTGCCATCAACCGGACCCCCGGAGGGGATGAGCAGTTCTTC.

This clonotype was detected a few times. The chain carries TRBV18 and TRBJ1-4; D is unresolved. The V and J ends lost 3 bases and 5 bases respectively, with 13 bases between them. CDR1 and CDR2 (germline): KGHSH, LQKENI. The CDR3 has 15 amino acids. The CDR3 protein is CASSPRSQGNEKLFF. CDR3 DNA: TGTGCCAGCTCACCCCGGTCCCAAGGGAATGAAAAACTGTTTTTT.

This clonotype has more than one count but fewer than ten. CDR3 in amino acids: CSAINLATQYF. As DNA, the CDR3 is TGCAGTGCCATAAACCTAGCCACCCAGTACTTC. The rearrangement joins TRBV20-1 to TRBJ2-5; maybe TRBD2 (5 bases). Germline assignment: CDR1 DFQATT and CDR2 SNEGSKA (reference sequence). CDR3 length equals 11 residues. The V end lost 6 bases, the J end lost 8 bases, and 13 bases lay between the germline ends.

This chain uses TRBV7-2 with TRBJ2-1; weak D call: TRBD2 (6 bases). The CDR3 runs to 14 residues. Trimming removed 2 bases from V and 5 bases from J, with 10 bases in between. Germline CDR1 is SGHTA and CDR2 is FQGNSA. CDR3 in amino acids: CASSLTSYDNEQFF. In nucleotides, the CDR3 is TGTGCCAGCAGCTTAACTAGCTATGACAATGAGCAGTTCTTC.

The rearrangement uses TRBV6-2 or TRBV6-3 and TRBJ1-2; D possibly corresponds to TRBD1 (5 bases). V was clipped by 2 bases and J by 5 bases, with 12 bases between them. The CDR3 is made up of 14 amino acids. Germline V gene data show CDR1 as MNHEY and CDR2 as SVGEGT. CDR3 in amino acids: CASSYPGTPYGYTF. DNA for the CDR3: TGTGCCAGCAGTTACCCCGGGACGCCTTATGGCTACACCTTC.

This clonotype was recorded a few times. This chain links TRBV5-6 with TRBJ1-1; D is ambiguous. The CDR3 totals 14 residues. The germline V gene encodes CDR1 SGHDT and CDR2 YYEEEE. Deletions cut 4 bases from V and 4 bases from J, with 14 bases between. The CDR3 here is CASSVSWFGTEAFF. Here the CDR3 DNA reads TGTGCCAGCAGCGTATCTTGGTTCGGCACTGAAGCTTTCTTT.

This rearrangement joins TRBV5-5 to TRBJ2-3, with D perhaps TRBD1 (6 bases). Germline V gene sequence: CDR1 SGHKS, CDR2 YYEKEE (reference sequence). The V end was cut by 4 bases, the J end by 1 base, with 16 bases between. The CDR3 consists of 16 residues. CDR3 nucleotide sequence: TGTGCCAGCAGCAGATCACCCAAGGGGGGCACAGATACGCAGTATTTT. This sequence encodes CASSRSPKGGTDTQYF.

The chain uses TRBV27 and TRBJ2-5; 8 nucleotides agree with TRBD1. The trim removed 5 bases at V and 4 bases at J, leaving 12 bases unmatched. The CDR3 runs 16 residues. Germline V gene lookup returns CDR1 MNHEY and CDR2 SMNVEV (reference sequence). CDR3 residues: CASSPSTGVFGETQYF. As DNA, the CDR3 is TGTGCCAGCAGTCCCTCGACAGGGGTGTTTGGAGAGACCCAGTACTTC.